Included here is one T cell receptor (beta chain) sequence, with context. This sample stems from a study of shared clonotypes between healthy human individuals. Study details: Those who served as donors were two women and a few men between the ages of 18 and 49. The study used three CD4 naive, three CD4 memory, two CD8 naive and one CD8 memory plate per donor.

The deep-level immunoSEQ assay was used. The protocol was immunoSEQ multiplex PCR, while the TCRdb copy is restricted to in-frame clones and leaves out a portion. The sample holds millions of clones, around nine tenths seen once. V was shortened by 4 bases and J by 8 bases, with 8 bases between the two germline ends. Germline V lookup: CDR1 LNHDA, CDR2 SQIVND (reference sequence). The CDR3 runs to 12 residues. The TCR comes from a man aged 18 to 35 in good health. The sample consisted of naive CD4+ T cells sorted from blood. This sample's subset: CD45RA+ positively selected. The V gene is TRBV19, the J gene TRBJ1-4; D gene unclear. The DNA of the CDR3 is TGTGCCAGTAGTACACCGTTCGAAAAACTGTTTTTT. Translation: CASSTPFEKLFF.